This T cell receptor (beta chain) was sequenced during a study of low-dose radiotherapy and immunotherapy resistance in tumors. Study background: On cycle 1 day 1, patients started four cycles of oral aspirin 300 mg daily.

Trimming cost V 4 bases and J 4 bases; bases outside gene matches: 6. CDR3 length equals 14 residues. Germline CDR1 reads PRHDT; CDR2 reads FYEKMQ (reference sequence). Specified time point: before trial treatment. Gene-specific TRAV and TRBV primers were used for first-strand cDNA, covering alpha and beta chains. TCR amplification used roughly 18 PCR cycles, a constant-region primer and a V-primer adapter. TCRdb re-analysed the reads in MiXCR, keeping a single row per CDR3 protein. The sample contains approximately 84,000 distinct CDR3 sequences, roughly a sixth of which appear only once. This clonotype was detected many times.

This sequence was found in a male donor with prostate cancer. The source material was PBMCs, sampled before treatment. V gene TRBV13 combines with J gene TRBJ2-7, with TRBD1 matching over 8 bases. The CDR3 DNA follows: TGTGCCAGCAGCTACAGACAGGGGACGTACGAGCAGTACTTC. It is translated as CASSYRQGTYEQYF.